A few counts support the clone carrying this T cell receptor (beta chain). The antigen remains undetermined. These data belong to a study of cytomegalovirus exposure and HLA in healthy donors. Study-level points and caveats: While the bulk of TCR sequences proved rare, some public TCRs turned up in many donors. Among TCR beta chains of equal frequency, HLA-associated ones were more clonally expanded in a later analysis. Analysis performed later found more than 15,000 TCR beta sequences associated with HLA alleles at 0.05 false discovery rate.

With 3 bases removed from V and 7 bases from J, the gap between germline ends came to 13 bases. Looked up from germline, CDR1 is MNHNS and CDR2 is SASEGT. The CDR3 length is 13 residues. Amplification used 60 Vbeta primers and 13 Jbeta primers. Per the original data handling: Later work found 80 million or so unique TCR beta chains, with roughly 11 million shared. Profiling relied on immunoSEQ multiplex PCR, and the TCRdb table lists in-frame clones only, not all of them. That table supplies the V and J calls and clone size; D and trimming were determined from the DNA. This sample has about 200,000 clones, with more than 60% found just once.

The chain joins TRBV6-1 to TRBJ2-7; D is perhaps TRBD1 (6 bases). This clonotype was obtained from a man aged 40-55 years in good health and CMV-seronegative. What was sequenced was PBMCs. The CDR3 loop reads CASSDPTRGEQYF. The CDR3 nucleotides read TGTGCCAGCAGTGATCCCACTAGGGGGGAGCAGTACTTC.